Below, 17 T cell receptor beta chains from the same sample are listed, as sequenced in a study of graft-versus-host responses after intestinal transplantation. Clones were sequenced by immunoSEQ multiplex PCR, and TCRdb holds only the in-frame ones, with some missing. The sample shows approximately 7,000 clones, about nine tenths of them seen only once. Here the sequenced sample was PBMCs, taken about 83 days after transplant. The source of these receptors is a human patient who received an intestinal transplant, so some T cells may come from the graft donor.

This chain uses TRBV5-4 with TRBJ1-1; D is perhaps TRBD1 (5 bases). Germline values: CDR1 SGHNT, CDR2 YYREEE (reference sequence). The CDR3 sequence is 11 residues long. The V and J ends lost 3 bases and 9 bases respectively, with 9 bases between them. The CDR3 DNA reads TGTGCCAGCAGCTGGGGCTCTAAAGCTTTCTTT. Translating gives CASSWGSKAFF.

V and J are TRBV4-2 and TRBJ1-2; D remains unclear. The CDR3 contains 14 residues. Germline CDR1 and CDR2: LGHNA and YNFKEQ. V lost 4 bases to trimming and J lost 5 bases, with 14 bases between them. CDR3 coding DNA: TGTGCCAGCAGCCCCGCGGCGGGGATTTATGGCTACACCTTC. It encodes CASSPAAGIYGYTF.

The V call is TRBV29-1, the J call TRBJ1-2; tentatively, D is TRBD1 (5 bases). V dropped 4 bases and J dropped 6 bases, with 9 bases sitting between them. The germline V gene encodes CDR1 SQVTM and CDR2 ANQGSEA. CDR3 length: 11 amino acids. DNA for the CDR3: TGCAGCGTTGTGTCAGGGAATGGCTACACCTTC. This translates into CSVVSGNGYTF.

A single count supports this clone. V is TRBV28 and J is TRBJ1-4, with a possible D match to TRBD1 (6 bases). With 10 bases removed from V and 3 bases from J, the gap between germline ends came to 15 bases. This CDR3 is built from 14 residues. CDR1 MDHEN and CDR2 SYDVKM come from the germline V gene. The CDR3 DNA reads TGTGCCACTCAAGGGGGGTTGGCTAATGAAAAACTGTTTTTT. Translating gives CATQGGLANEKLFF.

This sequence joins TRBV19 and TRBJ2-1; no clear D gene. The CDR3 covers 14 residues. Looked up from germline, CDR1 is LNHDA and CDR2 is SQIVND (reference sequence). V gave up 6 bases and J gave up 1 base, with 10 bases separating them. CDR3 coding DNA: TGTGCCAGTAGCACTCCGGGTTCCTACAATGAGCAGTTCTTC. Residues: CASSTPGSYNEQFF.

This chain links TRBV4-1 with TRBJ2-1; 8 positions agree with TRBD2. The CDR3 runs to 16 residues. CDR1 is MGHRA, CDR2 YSYEKL, per germline. V gave up 1 base and J gave up 3 bases; unmatched junction bases: 5. The DNA for the CDR3 is TGCGCCAGCAGCCAAGTCTCTGCGGGGGGCTACAATGAGCAGTTCTTC. Protein: CASSQVSAGGYNEQFF.

This chain links TRBV27 with TRBJ2-7, with 8 nucleotides matching TRBD2. CDR1 and CDR2 from the germline V gene are MNHEY and SMNVEV (reference sequence). The CDR3 length is 16 residues. V lost 4 bases to trimming and J lost 3 bases; unmatched junction nucleotides: 11. The CDR3 loop reads CASSSRAGEALYEQYF. The CDR3 nucleotides are TGTGCCAGCAGTTCTCGAGCGGGAGAGGCCCTCTACGAGCAGTACTTC.

The chain couples TRBV21-1 to TRBJ2-1; the listed D gene, TRBD2, was not tested against the DNA. TRBV21-1 is a listed pseudogene. This CDR3 has 17 amino acids. The DNA of the CDR3 is TGTGCCAGCAGGAAAGTGAACAATAGCTCCTCCTACAATGAGCAGTTCTTC. This translates into CASRKVNNSSSYNEQFF.

The chain joins TRBV15 to TRBJ1-2; perhaps TRBD1 as D (5 bases). This CDR3 is built from 16 residues. Germline CDR1 and CDR2: LNHNV and YYDKDF (reference sequence). V gave up 0 bases and J gave up 8 bases, with 19 bases separating them. CDR3 protein: CATSRDRGTGHIGYTF. As DNA, the CDR3 is TGTGCCACCAGCAGAGATCGGGGGACCGGGCATATAGGCTACACCTTC.

The chain carries TRBV2 and TRBJ2-5; D is tentatively TRBD1 or TRBD2 (5 bases each). V lost 8 bases to trimming and J lost 6 bases, with 16 bases between them. The CDR3 runs 13 residues. Per the germline V gene, CDR1 is SNHLY and CDR2 is FYNNEI. CDR3 coding DNA: TGTGCCAGCGGCAGGGACCGAGAGAAGACCCAGTACTTC. Amino acids: CASGRDREKTQYF.

This clone was detected once. CDR3 DNA sequence: TGTGCCAGCACCCACGGGACAGGGTTTCCCGGGGAGCTGTTTTTT. Residues: CASTHGTGFPGELFF. The V and J genes are TRBV6-5 and TRBJ2-2; 9 bases line up with TRBD1. CDR3 length: 15 residues. Losses at the gene ends were 7 bases for V and 6 bases for J; bases not matched to a gene: 9. Germline V CDR1 and CDR2: MNHEY, SVGAGI.

This sequence joins TRBV19 and TRBJ1-2; 9 bases map to TRBD1. V gave up 4 bases and J gave up 3 bases; unmatched junction bases: 18. Germline CDR1 is LNHDA and CDR2 is SQIVND (reference sequence). The CDR3 contains 19 residues. CDR3 region: CASSTNEQGAISGHYGYTF. The CDR3 DNA follows: TGTGCCAGTAGTACAAACGAACAGGGGGCCATTTCGGGCCACTATGGCTACACCTTC.

The rearrangement links TRBV19 to TRBJ1-6; D is ambiguous. The V end lost 3 bases, the J end lost 0 bases, and 9 bases lay between the germline ends. This CDR3 region has 16 residues. CDR1 and CDR2 (germline): LNHDA, SQIVND (reference sequence). The chain's CDR3 is CASSIDRFSYNSPLHF. The CDR3 coding sequence is TGTGCCAGTAGTATTGACCGTTTCTCCTATAATTCACCCCTCCACTTT.

This clone was seen a single time. The chain joins TRBV7-8 to TRBJ2-7; 7 nucleotides match TRBD1. Germline CDR1 reads SGHVS; CDR2 reads FQNEAQ. The CDR3 extends over 11 amino acids. V gave up 4 bases and J gave up 6 bases; unmatched junction bases: 0. The CDR3 nucleotides read TGTGCCAGCAGCTCAGGGGGCGAGCAGTACGTC. It codes for CASSSGGEQYV.

The chain couples TRBV28 to TRBJ2-7; perhaps TRBD2 as D (5 bases). The CDR3 is made up of 15 amino acids. The V and J ends lost 5 bases and 6 bases respectively, with 20 bases between them. CDR1 and CDR2 from the germline V gene are MDHEN and SYDVKM. For the CDR3, the DNA is TGTGCCAGCAGTCCCTCGGACTTACTCCGGGGCGAGCAGTACTTC. This gives the protein CASSPSDLLRGEQYF.

V and J are TRBV4-1 and TRBJ2-1, with D possibly TRBD2 on 5 matching bases. This CDR3 contains 16 residues. V gave up 0 bases and J gave up 8 bases, with 17 bases separating them. Germline V gene data show CDR1 as MGHRA and CDR2 as YSYEKL. The CDR3 region has the DNA TGCGCCAGCAGCCAAGATATGGCTAGCCGTCCGGATGAGCAGTTCTTC. This translates into CASSQDMASRPDEQFF.

V usage is TRBV7-2 and J usage is TRBJ2-1; 7 positions agree with TRBD1. The germline gives CDR1 SGHTA, CDR2 FQGNSA. This CDR3 region has 17 residues. The ends lost 5 bases at V and 1 base at J; junction bases unmatched: 11. The CDR3 sequence: CASSLFPTGASYNEQFF. The CDR3, as DNA: TGTGCCAGCAGCCTATTCCCCACAGGGGCGTCCTACAATGAGCAGTTCTTC.